Below, one T cell receptor (beta chain) is given with its context. What it recognizes is unknown. Germline trimming cut 3 bases from V and 7 bases from J; bases unmatched to any gene: 8. The CDR3 totals 13 residues. The germline V gene has CDR1 GTSNPN and CDR2 SVGIG (reference sequence). Whereas donors were nominally healthy upon sampling, unrecorded immune exposures were probable. The data originate from a study of cytomegalovirus exposure and HLA in healthy donors. Study-wide points: Cytomegalovirus association was assigned to around 150 TCR beta chains. The authors excluded some V segments, including TRBV6-2 and TRBV6-3, as indistinguishable. Later analysis suggested links between common viral pathogens and several top significant clusters.

13 Jbeta primers and 60 Vbeta primers were used for the PCR. TCRdb's copy holds only in-frame clones and misses some; the assay was immunoSEQ multiplex PCR. The repertoire holds over 150,000 clones, with more than 75% as singletons. This clonotype originated in a man under 40 in good health and CMV-seropositive. The chain carries TRBV30 and TRBJ2-7, with 8 bases fitting TRBD1. Input material: PBMCs. This CDR3 reads CAWRSQGAGEQYF. The CDR3 DNA follows: TGTGCCTGGAGATCGCAGGGGGCGGGGGAGCAGTACTTC.